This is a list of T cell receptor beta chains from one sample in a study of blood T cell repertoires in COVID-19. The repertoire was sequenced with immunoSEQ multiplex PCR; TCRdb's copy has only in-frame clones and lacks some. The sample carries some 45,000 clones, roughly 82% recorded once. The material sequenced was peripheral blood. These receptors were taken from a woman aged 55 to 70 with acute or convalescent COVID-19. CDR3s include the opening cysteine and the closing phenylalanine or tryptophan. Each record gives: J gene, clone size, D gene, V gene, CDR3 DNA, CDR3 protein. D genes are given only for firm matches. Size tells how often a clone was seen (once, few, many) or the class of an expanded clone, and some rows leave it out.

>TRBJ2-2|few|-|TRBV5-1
TGCGCCAGCAGCTTCCCCGCCGGGGAGCTGTTTTTT
CASSFPAGELFF
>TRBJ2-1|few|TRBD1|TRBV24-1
TGTGCCACACAACACGACAGGGTACTTGACAATGAGCAGTTCTTC
CATQHDRVLDNEQFF
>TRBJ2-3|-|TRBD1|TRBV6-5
TGTGCCAGCAGGCCGGACAGGGGGGCAGATACGCAGTATTTT
CASRPDRGADTQYF
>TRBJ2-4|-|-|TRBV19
TGTGCCAGTAGCCCGAGACAGTTAGCCAAAAACATTCAGTACTTC
CASSPRQLAKNIQYF
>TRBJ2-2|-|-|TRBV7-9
TGTGCCAGCAGCTTAGGTAGCGAGACACGACCCGGGGAGCTGTTTTTT
CASSLGSETRPGELFF
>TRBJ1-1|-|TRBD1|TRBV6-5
TGTGCCAGCAAATCCCAGGGGGCGACCACTGAAGCTTTCTTT
CASKSQGATTEAFF
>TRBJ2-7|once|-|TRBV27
TGTGCCAGCACCTCCGGGGAACTCCACGAGCAGTACTTC
CASTSGELHEQYF
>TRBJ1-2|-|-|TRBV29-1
TGCAGCGTTGAGACTGGCAACTATGGCTACACCTTC
CSVETGNYGYTF
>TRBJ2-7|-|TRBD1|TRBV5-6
TGTGCCAGCAGCTTCACCGGGACAGGGGGAAATGAGCAGTACTTC
CASSFTGTGGNEQYF
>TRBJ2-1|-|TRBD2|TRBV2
TGTGCCACCAGAGCGGGGACCAACTACAATGAGCAGTTCTTC
CATRAGTNYNEQFF
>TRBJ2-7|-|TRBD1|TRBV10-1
TGCGCCAGCAGTGACCCGGGACAGGCATACGAGCAGTACTTC
CASSDPGQAYEQYF
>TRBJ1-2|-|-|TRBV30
TGTGCCTGGACACAGGGCTTGGGCTATGGCTACACCTTC
CAWTQGLGYGYTF
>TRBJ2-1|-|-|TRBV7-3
TGTGCCAGCAGCCTGACAGGAGTTGGCGAGCAGTTCTTC
CASSLTGVGEQFF
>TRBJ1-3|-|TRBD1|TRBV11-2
TGTGCCAGCAGCTTACCTCTGGGTCGGGGACAGGGCGTTGGGGACACCATATATTTT
CASSLPLGRGQGVGDTIYF
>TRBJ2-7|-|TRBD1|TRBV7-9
TGTGCCAGCAGCTTGCCCGGGACAGGGGACCACGAGCAGTACTTC
CASSLPGTGDHEQYF
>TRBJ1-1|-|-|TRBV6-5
TGTGCCAGCAGGGGACAGAACACTGAAGCTTTCTTT
CASRGQNTEAFF
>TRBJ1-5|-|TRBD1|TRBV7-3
TGTGCCAGCAGCTCGGACAGGGGCCCTAAATATAGCAATCAGCCCCAGCATTTT
CASSSDRGPKYSNQPQHF
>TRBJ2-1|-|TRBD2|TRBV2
TGTGCCAGCAGTGAAGTAGCGGGGGCCTTTTACAATGAGCAGTTCTTC
CASSEVAGAFYNEQFF
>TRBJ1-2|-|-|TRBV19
TGTGCCACTTCGACAGGTGGCTATGGCTACACCTTC
CATSTGGYGYTF
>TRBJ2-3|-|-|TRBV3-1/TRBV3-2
TGTGCCAGCAGCCAAGAGGATGGGCGAAGCACAGATACGCAGTATTTT
CASSQEDGRSTDTQYF
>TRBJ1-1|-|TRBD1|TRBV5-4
TGTGCCAGCAGCTTGGGTCTGGACAGGGGAAACACTGAAGCTTTCTTT
CASSLGLDRGNTEAFF